The 21 T cell receptor beta chains below all came from one sample that was sequenced in a study of blood T cell repertoires in COVID-19. Profiling relied on immunoSEQ multiplex PCR, and the TCRdb table lists in-frame clones only, not all of them. The data contain about 200,000 clones, roughly 80% of them singletons. The sequenced sample was peripheral blood. The receptors derive from a woman over 75 with acute or convalescent COVID-19.

This chain joins TRBV6-5 and TRBJ1-2; 7 positions agree with TRBD1. V dropped 2 bases and J dropped 7; count of bases not matched to a gene: 10. CDR3 length: 15 amino acids. Germline V lookup: CDR1 MNHEY, CDR2 SVGAGI. The CDR3 reads CASSYLGETGSGYTF. CDR3 nucleotide sequence: TGTGCCAGCAGTTACCTCGGGGAGACAGGGAGTGGCTACACCTTC.

The chain has TRBV19 and TRBJ2-2, with D maybe TRBD1 (6 bases). The CDR3 covers 14 residues. Trimming left V 5 bases short and J 4 bases short, with 11 bases between. Germline V gene sequence: CDR1 LNHDA, CDR2 SQIVND (reference sequence). The CDR3 loop is CASSDRLTTGELFF. The CDR3 DNA reads TGTGCCAGTAGTGACAGGTTAACCACCGGGGAGCTGTTTTTT.

The gene calls are TRBV11-3 and TRBJ1-1; 7 bases match TRBD1. This CDR3 has 14 residues. Looked up from germline, CDR1 is SGHNT and CDR2 is YENEEA. V was clipped by 4 bases and J by 1 base; unmatched bases: 3. This chain's CDR3 is CASSSGQPNTEAFF. The CDR3 coding sequence is TGTGCCAGCAGCTCGGGACAGCCGAACACTGAAGCTTTCTTT.

This chain uses TRBV5-1 with TRBJ2-7, with 8 bases lining up with TRBD1. The CDR3 spans 16 residues. In germline, CDR1 is SGHRS, CDR2 YFSETQ. V shed 7 bases, J shed 0 bases, and the junction held 12 bases outside the gene matches. The DNA for the CDR3 is TGCGCCAGCTGGATGGGGCAGGGGGCTTTCTCCTACGAGCAGTACTTC. Amino acid sequence: CASWMGQGAFSYEQYF.

The chain carries TRBV19 and TRBJ2-5; 10 positions match TRBD1. Per germline, CDR1 LNHDA and CDR2 SQIVND (reference sequence). The CDR3 runs to 16 residues. V was pared by 5 bases and J by 5 bases, with 11 bases of the junction left unmatched. CDR3 coding DNA: TGTGCCAGTAGTGCCTATCCGGGACAGGGGTGGGAGACCCAGTACTTC. Amino acid sequence: CASSAYPGQGWETQYF. The variable domain in full, completed from reference TRBV19 and TRBJ2-5, reads DGGITQSPKYLFRKEGQNVTLSCEQNLNHDAMYWYRQDPGQGLRLIYYSQIVNDFQKGDIAEGYSVSREKKESFPLTVTSAQKNPTAFYLCASSAYPGQGWETQYFGPGTRLLVL.

J is TRBJ2-5 and V is TRBV9; D perhaps matches TRBD1 (5 bases). CDR1 and CDR2 from the germline V gene are SGDLS and YYNGEE. The CDR3 covers 15 residues. Trimming removed 6 bases from V and 0 bases from J, with 15 bases in between. The CDR3 is CASTQGPGYQETQYF. The DNA of the CDR3 is TGTGCCAGCACCCAAGGCCCAGGGTACCAAGAGACCCAGTACTTC.

The gene calls are TRBV4-3 and TRBJ1-1; D gene uncertain. The CDR3 is made up of 13 amino acids. From germline, CDR1 is LGHNA and CDR2 YSLEER. V lost 0 bases to trimming and J lost 7 bases, with 9 bases between them. The CDR3 is CASSQDVLREAFF. The CDR3 coding sequence is TGCGCCAGCAGCCAAGATGTGCTGCGTGAAGCTTTCTTT.

The chain combines TRBV13 with TRBJ2-7; 11 bases are shared with TRBD2. The CDR3 covers 16 residues. Trimming removed 3 bases from V and 1 base from J; junction bases left unmatched: 5. CDR1 is PRHDT, CDR2 FYEKMQ, per germline (reference sequence). The CDR3 loop is CASSFLAGGISYEQYF. The DNA of the CDR3 is TGTGCCAGCAGCTTTTTAGCGGGAGGGATATCCTACGAGCAGTACTTC.

The CDR3 protein is CASSKRSRDRGGPEFNEQFF. The CDR3 DNA reads as TGTGCCAGCAGCAAAAGGAGCCGGGACAGGGGGGGCCCTGAGTTCAATGAGCAGTTCTTC. V gene TRBV21-1 combines with J gene TRBJ2-1; the DNA was not compared with TRBD1, the D call given in the table. TRBV21-1 counts as a pseudogene. The CDR3 totals 20 residues.

This clone was detected ten times or more. The rearrangement joins TRBV6-5 to TRBJ1-6, with TRBD1 matching 8 bases. The germline V gene has CDR1 MNHEY and CDR2 SVGAGI. There are 14 residues in the CDR3. The V gene end was trimmed by 4 bases and the J gene end by 10 bases; junction bases not matched to a gene: 6. Written as DNA, the CDR3 is TGTGCCAGCAGTTTAACAGGGGGAACCTCACCCCTCCACTTT. Translating it yields CASSLTGGTSPLHF.

The chain joins TRBV24-1 to TRBJ2-7; weak D call: TRBD1 (6 bases). The CDR3 consists of 15 residues. Germline lookup yields CDR1 KGHDR and CDR2 SFDVKD. V gave up 3 bases and J gave up 2 bases, with 13 bases separating them. CDR3: CATSDARGQAYEQYF. The CDR3 nucleotides read TGTGCCACCAGTGATGCCAGGGGACAAGCCTACGAGCAGTACTTC.

V is TRBV18 and J is TRBJ2-7; 9 bases map to TRBD1. Germline V gene lookup returns CDR1 KGHSH and CDR2 LQKENI. J lost 6 bases, V lost 5 bases, and 11 bases had no gene match. CDR3 length: 15 amino acids. The CDR3 protein is CASSVRQGVEVEQYF. The CDR3 DNA reads TGTGCCAGCTCAGTAAGACAGGGGGTCGAGGTCGAGCAGTACTTC.

V and J are TRBV4-1 and TRBJ1-3, with D possibly matching TRBD1 (6 bases). Per germline, CDR1 MGHRA and CDR2 YSYEKL. The CDR3 extends over 17 amino acids. V lost 2 bases and J lost 1, with 15 bases in between. CDR3 in DNA: TGCGCCAGCAGCCAATTGCACCAGGGGTTGTCTGGAAACACCATATATTTT. This gives the protein CASSQLHQGLSGNTIYF.

The CDR3 DNA sequence: TGTGCCAGCAGCTTAGGGGGGCTTGGCACTGAAGCTTTCTTT. This translates into CASSLGGLGTEAFF. V usage is TRBV7-9 and J usage is TRBJ1-1; maybe TRBD1 (6 bases). Germline CDR1 reads SEHNR; CDR2 reads FQNEAQ (reference sequence). V was pared by 1 base and J by 4 bases, with 10 bases between. This CDR3 is 14 amino acids long.

The V gene is TRBV7-5, the J gene TRBJ2-7; the table assigns TRBD2, which was not confirmed against the DNA. TRBV7-5 is shown as a pseudogene. This CDR3 is 15 amino acids long. The DNA for the CDR3 is TGTGCCAGAAGCTTAGTCGACGAGCGGGTCTACGAGCAGTACTTC. Its protein is CARSLVDERVYEQYF.

V and J are TRBV7-2 and TRBJ2-2; D perhaps matches TRBD2 (7 bases). The germline gives CDR1 SGHTA, CDR2 FQGNSA. The CDR3 has 16 amino acids. V was cut by 0 bases and J by 2 bases, with 10 bases left in between. In DNA, the CDR3 is TGTGCCAGCAGCTTAGCGGGGGGGCATAACACCGGGGAGCTGTTTTTT. This encodes CASSLAGGHNTGELFF.

This clone was seen once. This chain joins TRBV29-1 and TRBJ2-3, with TRBD2 as a possible D gene (6 bases). V was trimmed by 3 bases and J by 0 bases, leaving 7 bases between them. This CDR3 contains 13 residues. CDR1 is SQVTM and CDR2 is ANQGSEA in the germline V gene. The CDR3 region is CSVEAGSTDTQYF. The CDR3 DNA follows: TGCAGCGTTGAGGCGGGAAGCACAGATACGCAGTATTTT.

Remarks on this clone: The same CDR3 is also encoded by other DNA sequences in this sample. The chain links TRBV10-2 to TRBJ1-2; D possibly corresponds to TRBD1 (5 bases). The ends were cut back, 0 bases at V and 6 bases at J, with 8 bases in the middle. The CDR3 is 13 amino acids. Germline values: CDR1 WSHSY, CDR2 SAAADI. The CDR3 sequence: CASSESGGNGYTF. CDR3 DNA: TGCGCCAGCAGTGAGTCGGGGGGTAATGGCTACACCTTC.

This clone was seen only a few times. The chain is built from TRBV25-1 and TRBJ2-5, with D perhaps matching TRBD1 (6 bases). The CDR3 sequence is 15 residues long. Deletions cut 1 base from V and 1 base from J, with 10 bases between. Germline CDR1 MGHDK, CDR2 SYGVNS. The CDR3 nucleotides are TGTGCCAGCAGTGAATCCGGGACACTCCAAGAGACCCAGTACTTC. This sequence encodes CASSESGTLQETQYF.

The chain employs TRBV7-3 and TRBJ2-3, with 7 bases identical to TRBD2. Germline V gene data show CDR1 as SGHTA and CDR2 as FQGTGA. With 3 bases clipped from V and 2 bases from J, the junction kept 2 bases outside the gene matches. This CDR3 region has 14 residues. The CDR3 DNA is TGTGCCAGCAGCTTGAGCGGGGCCACAGATACGCAGTATTTT. Its translation: CASSLSGATDTQYF. Full variable domain (rest looked up from reference TRBV7-3 and TRBJ2-3): GAGVSQTPSNKVTEKGKYVELRCDPISGHTALYWYRQSLGQGPEFLIYFQGTGAADDSGLPNDRFFAVRPEGSVSTLKIQRTERGDSAVYLCASSLSGATDTQYFGPGTRLTVL.

The rearrangement links TRBV19 to TRBJ1-5; a possible D gene is TRBD1 (5 bases). CDR1 is LNHDA and CDR2 is SQIVND in the germline V gene (reference sequence). CDR3 size: 15 residues. Trimming left V 7 bases short and J 2 bases short, with 15 bases between. CDR3 sequence reads: CASIPEGRGNQPQHF. The DNA for the CDR3 is TGTGCCAGTATCCCGGAGGGGCGCGGCAATCAGCCCCAGCATTTT. Looking up the rest from reference TRBV19 and TRBJ1-5 gives the full variable domain: DGGITQSPKYLFRKEGQNVTLSCEQNLNHDAMYWYRQDPGQGLRLIYYSQIVNDFQKGDIAEGYSVSREKKESFPLTVTSAQKNPTAFYLCASIPEGRGNQPQHFGDGTRLSIL.